This TCR beta chain came from a study of cytomegalovirus exposure and HLA in healthy donors. The study's findings and limits: When analyzed later, the rates of TCR association showed variation by HLA locus, with DRB1 the most and HLA-C the fewest. TCR beta V segments were, for the most part, productive about 87% or about 30% of the time in an earlier analysis. Reports indicated that the classifier achieved high specificity and sensitivity in diagnosing cytomegalovirus status. Upon later analysis, HLA-associated TCR beta chains proved more clonally expanded than other, equally common chains.

A word on this clone: Its antigen is as yet unknown.

Primers for the PCR totalled 60 Vbeta and 13 Jbeta. Clones were read by immunoSEQ multiplex PCR, and TCRdb kept only the in-frame ones, dropping some. The table has 150,000 to 200,000 clones, around 78% seen once. V dropped 8 bases and J dropped 4; count of bases not matched to a gene: 7. The V gene's germline CDR1 is MNHEY and CDR2 SMNVEV (reference sequence). The CDR3 length is 13 residues. This receptor was taken from a man aged 25-45 years in good health and CMV-seronegative. The gene calls are TRBV27 and TRBJ1-1; TRBD1 matches at 7 bases. Sequencing was performed on PBMCs. CDR3 amino acids: CASATTGFTEAFF. CDR3 coding DNA: TGTGCCAGCGCAACGACAGGGTTCACTGAAGCTTTCTTT.